The 18 T cell receptor beta chains below were found in one sample sequenced in a study of T cells in localized non-small cell lung cancer. The table came from immunoSEQ multiplex PCR; TCRdb's copy has only in-frame clones and leaves some out. The sample has under 150,000 clones, roughly 90% seen once; the top ten hold over 1.5%. The sequencing used peripheral blood, collected before any cancer treatment. These receptor sequences come from a female donor older than 55 with stage I lung adenocarcinoma.

The V gene is TRBV6-5, the J gene TRBJ2-1; D could derive from TRBD1 or TRBD2 (5 bases each). Germline V gene data show CDR1 as MNHEY and CDR2 as SVGAGI. Trimming stripped 5 bases from V and 2 bases from J, with 13 bases between. The length of the CDR3 is 15 residues. CDR3 sequence: CASSKTGTTYNEQFF. The CDR3 nucleotides are TGTGCCAGCAGTAAAACCGGGACCACCTACAATGAGCAGTTCTTC.

The chain uses TRBV2 and TRBJ2-1; D might be TRBD2 (6 bases). V dropped 8 bases and J dropped 4 bases, with 12 bases sitting between them. Germline V gene data show CDR1 as SNHLY and CDR2 as FYNNEI. This CDR3 has 13 residues. CDR3 in DNA: TGTGCCAGCTATCGGGACTTTTACAATGAGCAGTTCTTC. Translating gives CASYRDFYNEQFF.

V usage is TRBV7-3 and J usage is TRBJ2-5; TRBD1 aligns across 10 bases. The CDR3 extends over 13 amino acids. The J segment lost 5 bases and the V segment lost 6 bases, leaving 3 bases of the junction unmatched. Germline V gene lookup returns CDR1 SGHTA and CDR2 FQGTGA. The CDR3 region is CASSRDRGETQYF. CDR3 DNA sequence: TGTGCCAGCAGTCGGGACAGGGGTGAGACCCAGTACTTC.

The chain has TRBV2 and TRBJ2-1; D gene ambiguous. The CDR3 has 12 residues. Trimming removed 7 bases from V and 6 bases from J, with 10 bases in between. Germline-derived CDR1 and CDR2 are SNHLY and FYNNEI. The CDR3, as DNA: TGTGCCAGCAATTCGGGTAGCAATGAGCAGTTCTTC. Its translation: CASNSGSNEQFF.

This clone came up a few times. The rearrangement links TRBV19 to TRBJ2-1; TRBD2 matches 11 bases. V lost 6 bases to trimming and J lost 0 bases; unmatched junction nucleotides: 4. CDR1 and CDR2 (germline): LNHDA, SQIVND (reference sequence). The CDR3 runs 16 residues. The CDR3 protein is CASSTTSGSSYNEQFF. DNA of the CDR3: TGTGCCAGTAGCACTACTAGCGGGAGCTCCTACAATGAGCAGTTCTTC.

V usage is TRBV19 and J usage is TRBJ1-2; tentatively, D is TRBD1 (5 bases). The V gene's germline CDR1 is LNHDA and CDR2 SQIVND (reference sequence). V was trimmed by 4 bases and J by 1 base, leaving 16 bases between them. The CDR3 runs to 16 residues. This chain's CDR3 is CASSTRNSGNNYGYTF. In DNA, the CDR3 is TGTGCCAGTAGTACCCGCAATTCAGGGAATAACTATGGCTACACCTTC.

V gene TRBV2 combines with J gene TRBJ2-5, with 9 bases identical to TRBD1. The CDR3 totals 14 residues. In germline, CDR1 is SNHLY, CDR2 FYNNEI. V trimming: 2 bases; J trimming: 4 bases; junction bases outside the gene matches: 2. The DNA for the CDR3 is TGTGCCAGCAGTGAAAGGACAGGGGCAGAGACCCAGTACTTC. This translates into CASSERTGAETQYF.

V usage is TRBV5-6 and J usage is TRBJ1-5; D perhaps matches TRBD1 (5 bases). Trimming cost V 6 bases and J 1 base, with 17 bases left between them. This CDR3 has 16 amino acids. CDR1 and CDR2 (germline): SGHDT, YYEEEE. The CDR3 region is CASNEGPGSSNQPQHF. The DNA of the CDR3 is TGTGCCAGCAACGAGGGGCCAGGTTCGAGCAATCAGCCCCAGCATTTT.

This sequence joins TRBV6-6 and TRBJ2-6; 8 nucleotides line up with TRBD1. CDR1 MNHNY and CDR2 SVGAGI come from the germline V gene (reference sequence). The CDR3 spans 16 residues. V gave up 6 bases and J gave up 0 bases; unmatched junction bases: 4. The CDR3 loop reads CASRDRESSGANVLTF. CDR3 nucleotides: TGTGCCAGCAGGGACAGGGAGAGCTCTGGGGCCAACGTCCTGACTTTC.

The CDR3 DNA sequence: TGTGCCAGTACCCCTGTGGGGGGATTTGCGGAGCTGTTTTTT. It translates to CASTPVGGFAELFF. This sequence joins TRBV19 and TRBJ2-2, with D tentatively TRBD2 (6 bases). CDR1 LNHDA and CDR2 SQIVND come from the germline V gene (reference sequence). Between the trimmed V and J ends, which lost 7 bases and 10 bases, there was a span of 19 bases. The CDR3 sequence is 14 residues long.

The genes are TRBV9 and TRBJ1-2; 9 nucleotides match TRBD1. V trimming: 3 bases; J trimming: 4 bases; junction bases outside the gene matches: 7. The germline V gene encodes CDR1 SGDLS and CDR2 YYNGEE. CDR3 size: 15 residues. The CDR3 loop reads CASSAGSGQGYGYTF. DNA of the CDR3: TGTGCCAGCAGCGCGGGATCGGGACAGGGCTATGGCTACACCTTC.

The chain is built from TRBV2 and TRBJ2-5; D unclear. Trimming stripped 5 bases from V and 6 bases from J, with 7 bases between. Germline assignment: CDR1 SNHLY and CDR2 FYNNEI. The CDR3 spans 11 residues. The CDR3 sequence: CASSSKQTQYF. The CDR3 region has the DNA TGTGCCAGCAGTAGCAAGCAGACCCAGTACTTC.

The CDR3 loop reads CASRDTVWNEQFF. Here the CDR3 DNA reads TGTGCCAGCAGGGATACCGTTTGGAATGAGCAGTTCTTC. The chain carries TRBV28 and TRBJ2-1; D unclear. CDR1 is MDHEN, CDR2 SYDVKM, per germline. V lost 6 bases, J lost 7 bases, and 13 bases lay in between. This CDR3 comprises 13 residues.

The rearrangement uses TRBV7-2 and TRBJ1-2; 9 nucleotides align to TRBD1. This CDR3 region has 14 residues. Looked up from germline, CDR1 is SGHTA and CDR2 is FQGNSA. Germline trimming cut 7 bases from V and 8 bases from J; bases unmatched to any gene: 11. The CDR3 nucleotides are TGTGCCAGCACCTCTACAGGGGGCTTAGGGGGCTACACCTTC. Its translation: CASTSTGGLGGYTF.

The chain combines TRBV6-5 with TRBJ1-2, with D possibly TRBD1 on 5 matching bases. Per germline, CDR1 MNHEY and CDR2 SVGAGI. The V end was cut by 6 bases, the J end by 5 bases, with 19 bases between. This CDR3 region has 15 residues. In DNA form, the CDR3 reads TGTGCCAGCAGCCCCCTTGGGACCGCAGAGTATGGCTACACCTTC. Its translation is CASSPLGTAEYGYTF.

V is TRBV2 and J is TRBJ2-1; D gene uncertain. Germline CDR1 is SNHLY and CDR2 is FYNNEI. V lost 8 bases and J lost 8, with 13 bases in between. The CDR3 contains 12 residues. The DNA of the CDR3 is TGTGCCAGCCAGCCCCCATGGGATGAGCAGTTCTTC. Translating gives CASQPPWDEQFF. The full variable domain, in which reference TRBV2 and TRBJ2-1 provide the parts outside the CDR3, is EPEVTQTPSHQVTQMGQEVILRCVPISNHLYFYWYRQILGQKVEFLVSFYNNEISEKSEIFDDQFSVERPDGSNFTLKIRSTKLEDSAMYFCASQPPWDEQFFGPGTRLTVL.

The V and J genes are TRBV11-1 and TRBJ2-5; D is perhaps TRBD1 (5 bases). The V and J ends lost 5 bases and 2 bases respectively, with 12 bases between them. The CDR3 consists of 14 residues. CDR1 is SGHAT and CDR2 is FQDESV in the germline V gene (reference sequence). The CDR3 coding sequence is TGTGCCAGCAGCATCCGGACACAACAAGAGACCCAGTACTTC. Residues: CASSIRTQQETQYF.

CDR3 nucleotide sequence: TGCAGCGTTGAGGAAGCTCCGAAGGGCACTGAAGCTTTCTTT. This sequence encodes CSVEEAPKGTEAFF. The chain has TRBV29-1 and TRBJ1-1; D remains ambiguous. This CDR3 spans 14 amino acids. Germline CDR1 reads SQVTM; CDR2 reads ANQGSEA. The ends were cut back, 3 bases at V and 4 bases at J, with 15 bases in the middle.